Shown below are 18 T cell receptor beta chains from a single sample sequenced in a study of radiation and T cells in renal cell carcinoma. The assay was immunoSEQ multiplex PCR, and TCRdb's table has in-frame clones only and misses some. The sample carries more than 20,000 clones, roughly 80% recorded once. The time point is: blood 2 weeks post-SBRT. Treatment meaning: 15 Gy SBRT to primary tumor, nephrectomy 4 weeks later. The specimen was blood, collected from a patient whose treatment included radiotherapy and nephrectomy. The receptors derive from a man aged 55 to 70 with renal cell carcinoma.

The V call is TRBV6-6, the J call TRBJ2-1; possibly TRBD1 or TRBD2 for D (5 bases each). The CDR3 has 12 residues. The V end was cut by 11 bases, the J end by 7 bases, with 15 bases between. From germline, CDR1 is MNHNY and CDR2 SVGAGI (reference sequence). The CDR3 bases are TGTGCCGGCAAAATGTGGGGGAATGAGCAGTTCTTC. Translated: CAGKMWGNEQFF.

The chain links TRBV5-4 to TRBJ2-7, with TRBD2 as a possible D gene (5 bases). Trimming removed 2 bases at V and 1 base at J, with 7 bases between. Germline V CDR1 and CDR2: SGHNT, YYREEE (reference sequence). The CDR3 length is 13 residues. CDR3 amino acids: CASSFRGSYEQYF. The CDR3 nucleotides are TGTGCCAGCAGCTTTAGAGGGTCCTACGAGCAGTACTTC.

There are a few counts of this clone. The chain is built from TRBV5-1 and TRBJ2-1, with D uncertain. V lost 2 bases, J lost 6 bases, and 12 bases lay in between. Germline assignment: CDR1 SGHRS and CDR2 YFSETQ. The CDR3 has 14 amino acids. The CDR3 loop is CASSFSESFNEQFF. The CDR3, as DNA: TGCGCCAGCAGCTTCTCAGAATCATTCAATGAGCAGTTCTTC.

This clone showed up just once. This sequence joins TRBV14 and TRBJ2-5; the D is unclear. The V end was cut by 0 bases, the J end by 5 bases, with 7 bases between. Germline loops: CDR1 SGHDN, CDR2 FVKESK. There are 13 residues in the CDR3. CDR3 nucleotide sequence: TGTGCCAGCAGCCAAGATTGGCTCGAGACCCAGTACTTC. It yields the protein CASSQDWLETQYF.

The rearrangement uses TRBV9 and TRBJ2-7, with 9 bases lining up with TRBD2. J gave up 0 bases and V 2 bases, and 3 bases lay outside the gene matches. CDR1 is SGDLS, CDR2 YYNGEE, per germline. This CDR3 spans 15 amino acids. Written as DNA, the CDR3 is TGTGCCAGCAGCGTCGCGGGAGGGCCCTCCTACGAGCAGTACTTC. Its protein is CASSVAGGPSYEQYF.

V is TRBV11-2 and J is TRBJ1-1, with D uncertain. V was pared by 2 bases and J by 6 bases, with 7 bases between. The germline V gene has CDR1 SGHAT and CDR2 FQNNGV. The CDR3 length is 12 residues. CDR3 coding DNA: TGTGCCAGCAGCTTATTGGCGGCTGAAGCTTTCTTT. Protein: CASSLLAAEAFF.

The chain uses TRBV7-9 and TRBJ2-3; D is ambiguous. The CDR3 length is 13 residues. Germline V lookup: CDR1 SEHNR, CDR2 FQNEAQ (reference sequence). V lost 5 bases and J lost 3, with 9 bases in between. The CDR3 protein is CASSAGRTDTQYF. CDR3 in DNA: TGTGCCAGCAGCGCCGGCAGGACAGATACGCAGTATTTT.

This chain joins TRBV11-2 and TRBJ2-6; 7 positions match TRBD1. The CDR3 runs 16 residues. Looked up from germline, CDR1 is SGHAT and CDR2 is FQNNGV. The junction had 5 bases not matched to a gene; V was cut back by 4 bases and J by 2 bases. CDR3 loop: CASSSQGVAGANVLTF. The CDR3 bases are TGTGCCAGCAGCTCCCAGGGGGTTGCTGGGGCCAACGTCCTGACTTTC.

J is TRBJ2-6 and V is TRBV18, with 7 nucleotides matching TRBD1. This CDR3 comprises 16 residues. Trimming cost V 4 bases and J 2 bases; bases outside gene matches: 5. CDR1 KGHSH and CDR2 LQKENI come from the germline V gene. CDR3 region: CASSLSGTAGANVLTF. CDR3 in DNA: TGTGCCAGCTCACTCTCCGGGACAGCTGGGGCCAACGTCCTGACTTTC.

The CDR3 spells CASKGGRSDTQYF. The CDR3 DNA reads as TGTGCCAGCAAGGGGGGCAGGTCAGATACGCAGTATTTT. This chain joins TRBV7-9 and TRBJ2-3; either TRBD1 or TRBD2 may fit D (6 bases each). CDR1 SEHNR and CDR2 FQNEAQ come from the germline V gene (reference sequence). The CDR3 covers 13 residues. Trimming cost V 7 bases and J 4 bases, with 12 bases left between them.

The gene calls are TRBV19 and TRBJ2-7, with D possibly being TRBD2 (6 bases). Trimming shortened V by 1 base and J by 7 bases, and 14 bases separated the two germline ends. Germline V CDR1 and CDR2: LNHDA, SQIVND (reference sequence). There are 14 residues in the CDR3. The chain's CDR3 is CASSIAGATREQYF. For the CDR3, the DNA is TGTGCCAGTAGTATAGCGGGAGCCACGAGGGAGCAGTACTTC. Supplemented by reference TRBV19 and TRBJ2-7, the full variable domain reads DGGITQSPKYLFRKEGQNVTLSCEQNLNHDAMYWYRQDPGQGLRLIYYSQIVNDFQKGDIAEGYSVSREKKESFPLTVTSAQKNPTAFYLCASSIAGATREQYFGPGTRLTVT.

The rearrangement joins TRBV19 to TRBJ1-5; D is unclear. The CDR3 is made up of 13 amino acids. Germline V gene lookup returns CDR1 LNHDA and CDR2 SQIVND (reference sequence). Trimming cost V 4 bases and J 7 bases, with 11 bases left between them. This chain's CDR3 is CASSTYLRQPQHF. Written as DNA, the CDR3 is TGTGCCAGTAGTACTTACCTAAGGCAGCCCCAGCATTTT.

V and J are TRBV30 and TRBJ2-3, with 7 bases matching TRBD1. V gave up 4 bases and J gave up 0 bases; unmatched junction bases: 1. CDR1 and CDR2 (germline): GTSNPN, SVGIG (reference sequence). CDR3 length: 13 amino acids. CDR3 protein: CAWKGGSTDTQYF. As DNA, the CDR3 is TGTGCCTGGAAAGGGGGCAGCACAGATACGCAGTATTTT.

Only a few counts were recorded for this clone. This chain's CDR3 is CASSLRELLASTGELFF. The DNA for the CDR3 is TGCGCCAGCAGCTTGAGGGAGCTCCTAGCGTCCACCGGGGAGCTGTTTTTT. The J gene is TRBJ2-2, the V gene TRBV5-1; possible D gene TRBD2, 6 bases. The CDR3 is 17 residues long. Trimming removed 1 base from V and 4 bases from J, with 17 bases in between. The germline V gene has CDR1 SGHRS and CDR2 YFSETQ. Combining the CDR3 with reference TRBV5-1 and TRBJ2-2 gives the whole variable domain KAGVTQTPRYLIKTRGQQVTLSCSPISGHRSVSWYQQTPGQGLQFLFEYFSETQRNKGNFPGRFSGRQFSNSRSEMNVSTLELGDSALYLCASSLRELLASTGELFFGEGSRLTVL.

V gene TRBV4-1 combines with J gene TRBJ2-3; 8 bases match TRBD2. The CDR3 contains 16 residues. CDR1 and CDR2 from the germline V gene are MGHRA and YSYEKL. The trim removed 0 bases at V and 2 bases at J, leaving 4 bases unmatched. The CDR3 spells CASSQEKRGPTDTQYF. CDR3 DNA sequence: TGCGCCAGCAGCCAAGAGAAGCGGGGGCCCACAGATACGCAGTATTTT.

The CDR3 is CASSLGFTWDRYGYTF. The CDR3 bases are TGTGCCAGCAGCTTGGGGTTTACATGGGATCGGTATGGCTACACCTTC. V usage is TRBV5-6 and J usage is TRBJ1-2; D is unclear. Trimming removed 0 bases at V and 5 bases at J, with 17 bases between. Per the germline V gene, CDR1 is SGHDT and CDR2 is YYEEEE. The CDR3 runs to 16 residues.

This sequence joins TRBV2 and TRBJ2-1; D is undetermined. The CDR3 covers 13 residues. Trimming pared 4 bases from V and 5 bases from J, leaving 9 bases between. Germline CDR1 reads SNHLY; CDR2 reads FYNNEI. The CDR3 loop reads CASSGTRDNEQFF. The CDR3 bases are TGTGCCAGCAGTGGGACCCGCGACAATGAGCAGTTCTTC.

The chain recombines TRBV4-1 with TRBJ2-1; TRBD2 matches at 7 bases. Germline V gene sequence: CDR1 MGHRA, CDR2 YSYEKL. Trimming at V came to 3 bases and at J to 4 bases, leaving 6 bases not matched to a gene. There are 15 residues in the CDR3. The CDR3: CASSHRLAPYNEQFF. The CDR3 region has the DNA TGCGCCAGCAGCCACCGACTAGCCCCTTACAATGAGCAGTTCTTC.